The 22 T cell receptor beta chains listed next were all sequenced from one sample in a study of shared clonotypes between healthy human individuals. Positively selected for CCR7, the CD45RO-negative cells used as naive CD8 cells excluded terminally differentiated effector memory CD45RA+ cells. Repertoires were generated with immunoSEQ multiplex PCR, while TCRdb's copy carries only in-frame clones and drops some. This table has hundreds of thousands of clones, roughly 96% appearing once. Sequenced input: naive CD8+ T cells sorted from blood. The receptors come from a woman in her 30s in good health.

The chain employs TRBV4-1 and TRBJ2-1; 9 bases map to TRBD2. The CDR3 totals 18 residues. Germline values: CDR1 MGHRA, CDR2 YSYEKL. The V and J ends lost 2 bases and 3 bases, in that order; junction bases with no gene match: 11. The CDR3 region is CASSQTPSASGIYNEQFF. CDR3 coding DNA: TGCGCCAGCAGCCAAACCCCTTCGGCTAGCGGGATCTACAATGAGCAGTTCTTC.

Regarding this clone: This specimen includes other DNA sequences encoding the same CDR3. V gene TRBV7-8 combines with J gene TRBJ1-3; no reliable D call. Trimming stripped 1 base from V and 0 bases from J, with 4 bases between. CDR1 and CDR2 (germline): SGHVS, FQNEAQ. CDR3 size: 14 residues. The CDR3 nucleotides are TGTGCCAGCAGCTTAGTGGGCTCTGGAAACACCATATATTTT. Translating gives CASSLVGSGNTIYF. The variable domain in full, completed from reference TRBV7-8 and TRBJ1-3, reads GAGVSQSPRYKVAKRGQDVALRCDPISGHVSLFWYQQALGQGPEFLTYFQNEAQLDKSGLPSDRFFAERPEGSVSTLKIQRTQQEDSAVYLCASSLVGSGNTIYFGEGSWLTVV.

V is TRBV9 and J is TRBJ2-7, with D perhaps being TRBD1 or TRBD2 (5 bases each). V lost 4 bases, J lost 0 bases, and 14 bases lay in between. The V gene's germline CDR1 is SGDLS and CDR2 YYNGEE. The CDR3 extends over 15 amino acids. As DNA, the CDR3 is TGTGCCAGCAGCCCTGGGACGTGGAGCTCCTACGAGCAGTACTTC. Amino acids: CASSPGTWSSYEQYF. Full variable domain (rest looked up from reference TRBV9 and TRBJ2-7): DSGVTQTPKHLITATGQRVTLRCSPRSGDLSVYWYQQSLDQGLQFLIQYYNGEERAKGNILERFSAQQFPDLHSELNLSSLELGDSALYFCASSPGTWSSYEQYFGPGTRLTVT.

This clone was seen just once. This chain connects TRBV6-5 to TRBJ2-7, with D maybe TRBD2 (5 bases). CDR3 length: 13 residues. V lost 6 bases, J lost 3 bases, and 12 bases lay in between. Per the germline V gene, CDR1 is MNHEY and CDR2 is SVGAGI. The DNA for the CDR3 is TGTGCCAGCAGAGATTCCGGGGTCTACGAGCAGTACTTC. Protein sequence: CASRDSGVYEQYF.

The chain carries TRBV12-5 and TRBJ2-3; tentatively, D is TRBD1 or TRBD2 (5 bases each). This CDR3 spans 19 amino acids. Per the germline V gene, CDR1 is LGHNT and CDR2 is FRNRAP. V was clipped by 1 base and J by 5 bases, with 25 bases between them. The CDR3 sequence is CASGLGTPSPRETGDTQYF. CDR3 DNA: TGTGCTAGTGGTTTGGGCACTCCTAGCCCCAGGGAAACAGGAGATACGCAGTATTTT.

On this clone itself: Other DNA sequences of this sample code for an identical CDR3. The chain is built from TRBV5-8 and TRBJ2-5; D is unresolved. The V end was cut by 2 bases, the J end by 3 bases, with 8 bases between. From germline, CDR1 is SGHTS and CDR2 YDEGEE. The CDR3 spans 13 residues. The CDR3: CASSLDGEETQYF. CDR3 DNA sequence: TGTGCCAGCAGCTTAGACGGAGAAGAGACCCAGTACTTC.

The chain is built from TRBV28 and TRBJ1-5; perhaps TRBD1 as D (5 bases). Germline CDR1 reads MDHEN; CDR2 reads SYDVKM. V lost 3 bases, J lost 6 bases, and 12 bases lay in between. The length of the CDR3 is 14 residues. CDR3 residues: CASSFKGSGQPQHF. The CDR3 DNA sequence: TGTGCCAGCAGTTTCAAGGGGTCCGGTCAGCCCCAGCATTTT. The variable domain in full, with the rest retrieved from reference TRBV28 and TRBJ1-5, is DVKVTQSSRYLVKRTGEKVFLECVQDMDHENMFWYRQDPGLGLRLIYFSYDVKMKEKGDIPEGYSVSREKKERFSLILESASTNQTSMYLCASSFKGSGQPQHFGDGTRLSIL.

The chain carries TRBV6-1 and TRBJ2-7; D not certain. Trimming took 1 base from V and 3 from J, leaving 10 bases between them. Germline CDR1 reads MNHNS; CDR2 reads SASEGT. CDR3 size: 14 residues. The CDR3 DNA follows: TGTGCCAGCAGTGAAGATCGGGCAGACTACGAGCAGTACTTC. This translates into CASSEDRADYEQYF.

This chain connects TRBV10-1 to TRBJ2-6, with TRBD1 identical over 10 bases. Germline values: CDR1 WNHNN, CDR2 SYGVQD (reference sequence). This CDR3 has 21 residues. Trimming took 2 bases from V and 0 from J; bases not matched to a gene: 13. The CDR3 DNA follows: TGCGCCAGCAGTGAGGCGGGGGACCGGACAGGGGGGGACTCTGGGGCCAACGTCCTGACTTTC. Its protein is CASSEAGDRTGGDSGANVLTF.

As DNA, the CDR3 is TGTGCCAGCAGCCCGAGCCGCAGGGTGAACACCATATATTTT. Amino acid sequence: CASSPSRRVNTIYF. This chain joins TRBV7-9 and TRBJ1-3, with a tentative D call TRBD1 (5 bases). Per germline, CDR1 SEHNR and CDR2 FQNEAQ (reference sequence). V shed 5 bases and J shed 7 bases, with 15 bases lying between them. The CDR3 spans 14 residues.

This chain links TRBV18 with TRBJ1-2; 7 bases are shared with TRBD1. Germline values: CDR1 KGHSH, CDR2 LQKENI. With V trimmed by 1 base and J by 2 bases, 4 bases remained unmatched. The CDR3 spans 15 residues. The CDR3 loop is CASSPRGTVNYGYTF. The CDR3 region has the DNA TGTGCCAGCTCACCACGGGGGACAGTCAACTATGGCTACACCTTC.

The chain employs TRBV7-9 and TRBJ1-1, with 7 nucleotides matching TRBD1. The germline gives CDR1 SEHNR, CDR2 FQNEAQ (reference sequence). V gave up 4 bases and J gave up 5 bases; unmatched junction bases: 10. The CDR3 consists of 15 residues. The CDR3 DNA sequence: TGTGCCAGCAGCTCCGGGACAGCGGTTCGTACTGAAGCTTTCTTT. Translated: CASSSGTAVRTEAFF.

The chain couples TRBV18 to TRBJ1-4; no firm D call. Per the germline V gene, CDR1 is KGHSH and CDR2 is LQKENI. Trimming cost V 6 bases and J 3 bases, with 20 bases left between them. The CDR3 extends over 17 amino acids. This chain's CDR3 is CASSFAPLGFPNEKLFF. CDR3 nucleotide sequence: TGTGCCAGCTCGTTTGCTCCGCTGGGATTTCCTAATGAAAAACTGTTTTTT.

The V and J genes are TRBV6-1 and TRBJ1-4, with no clear D. Germline CDR1 is MNHNS and CDR2 is SASEGT. Trimming shortened V by 3 bases and J by 0 bases, and 8 bases separated the two germline ends. The CDR3 extends over 15 amino acids. The CDR3 spells CASSDLRTTNEKLFF. In DNA, the CDR3 is TGTGCCAGCAGTGACCTCAGAACAACTAATGAAAAACTGTTTTTT.

This rearrangement joins TRBV28 to TRBJ2-5; unclear D gene. The assigned J gene may be wrong: the sequence end matches TRBJ2-7 better. CDR3 length: 12 residues. Germline values: CDR1 MDHEN, CDR2 SYDVKM. The CDR3 bases are TGTGCCAGCAGTTTACAATCCTACGAGCAGTACTTC. This codes for CASSLQSYEQYF.

V usage is TRBV6-1 and J usage is TRBJ2-2; TRBD1 matches 8 bases. The CDR3 has 13 residues. V was pared by 6 bases and J by 8 bases, with 5 bases of the junction left unmatched. Germline V gives CDR1 MNHNS, CDR2 SASEGT. The CDR3 sequence is CASSPQGEGELFF. DNA of the CDR3: TGTGCCAGCAGCCCACAGGGGGAGGGGGAGCTGTTTTTT.

The chain employs TRBV27 and TRBJ2-1; 11 nucleotides align to TRBD2. CDR1 and CDR2 from the germline V gene are MNHEY and SMNVEV (reference sequence). V shed 7 bases and J 6 bases; nucleotides not matched to a gene: 8. CDR3 length: 15 amino acids. CDR3 amino acids: CASTKGTSGLNEQFF. In DNA form, the CDR3 reads TGTGCCAGCACCAAGGGGACTAGCGGACTCAATGAGCAGTTCTTC.

The chain combines TRBV27 with TRBJ2-1; 8 nucleotides align to TRBD2. The V segment lost 5 bases and the J segment 4 bases; nucleotides outside the gene matches: 7. Germline assignment: CDR1 MNHEY and CDR2 SMNVEV (reference sequence). CDR3 length: 15 amino acids. The CDR3 nucleotides are TGTGCCAGCAGTATAGCGGGATCGGCGTACAATGAGCAGTTCTTC. It encodes CASSIAGSAYNEQFF.

The chain has TRBV28 and TRBJ2-7; unclear D gene. The CDR3 extends over 13 amino acids. Trimming took off 3 bases at V and 6 bases at J, with 12 bases between the two ends. Germline-derived CDR1 and CDR2 are MDHEN and SYDVKM. The CDR3 spells CASSLVINGEQYF. Written as DNA, the CDR3 is TGTGCCAGCAGTTTGGTCATCAACGGCGAGCAGTACTTC.

Only one count was recorded for this clone. V gene TRBV6-5 combines with J gene TRBJ2-5; the match to TRBD1 covers 7 bases. Trimming removed 5 bases from V and 7 bases from J; junction bases left unmatched: 7. Germline values: CDR1 MNHEY, CDR2 SVGAGI. The CDR3 length is 13 residues. In DNA, the CDR3 is TGTGCCAGCAGTCCCATGACAGGGTCGACCCAGTACTTC. It translates to CASSPMTGSTQYF.

The chain couples TRBV23-1 to TRBJ1-5; D unresolved. TRBV23-1 qualifies as an ORF whose function is uncertain. The V end was cut by 6 bases, the J end by 11 bases, with 11 bases between. The CDR3 spans 11 residues. The CDR3 DNA follows: TGCGCCAGCAGGGGAAATTCGTCCCAGCATTTT. It encodes CASRGNSSQHF.

This clone was observed a single time. V and J are TRBV5-1 and TRBJ2-6; the D call may be TRBD1 or TRBD2 (5 bases each). The V gene lost 2 bases and the J gene lost 3 bases, with 9 bases spanning the gap. The CDR3 loop spans 15 amino acids. Germline V gene data show CDR1 as SGHRS and CDR2 as YFSETQ. CDR3 coding DNA: TGCGCCAGCAGCTTAAGAGGGGATGGGGCCAACGTCCTGACTTTC. It codes for CASSLRGDGANVLTF.